These T cell receptor beta chains were read from a single sample in a study of sequential checkpoint blockade in melanoma. Sequencing used immunoSEQ multiplex PCR; TCRdb keeps in-frame clones, though not all of them. The table includes tens of thousands of clones, approximately 79% detected once. The sequencing used CD8+ T cells sorted from blood (inferred from file names), collected from a patient given nivolumab and ipilimumab in sequence. The source is a human donor with melanoma. Both conserved end residues are part of each CDR3. The D gene is left open where the match is weak. Only part of the rows carry a size: once, few, many, or a class if the clone is expanded.

D,J,size,V,CDR3,DNA
TRBD1,TRBJ1-1,.,TRBV4-2,CASSQTSIAGGFEAFF,TGTGCCAGCAGCCAAACGTCTATCGCAGGGGGTTTTGAAGCTTTCTTT
TRBD2,TRBJ2-3,few,TRBV18,CASSPRSTPGGGVTITDTQYF,TGTGCCAGCTCACCACGGTCGACGCCCGGGGGGGGCGTAACTATCACAGATACGCAGTATTTT
.,TRBJ2-1,.,TRBV27,CASRAGGRSSSYNEQFF,TGTGCCAGCAGGGCCGGGGGACGCTCGAGCTCCTACAATGAGCAGTTCTTC
TRBD2,TRBJ2-7,.,TRBV6-1,CASSESGGWGEQYF,TGTGCCAGCAGTGAAAGCGGGGGCTGGGGCGAGCAGTACTTC
.,TRBJ2-3,.,TRBV6-5,CASSPGTPRGTQYF,TGTGCCAGCAGTCCCGGGACCCCCAGGGGAACGCAGTATTTT
.,TRBJ2-7,.,TRBV2,CASSPTGTHF,TGTGCCAGCAGCCCGACCGGGACACACTTC
TRBD1,TRBJ2-7,.,TRBV27,CASSETGGYEQYF,TGTGCCAGCAGCGAGACAGGGGGCTACGAGCAGTACTTC
.,TRBJ2-7,.,TRBV4-3,CASSPVMGEAYEQYF,TGCGCCAGCAGCCCGGTGATGGGCGAAGCCTACGAGCAGTACTTC
TRBD2,TRBJ2-7,once,TRBV4-1,CASSQGTGGGGYEQYF,TGCGCCAGCAGCCAAGGCACGGGGGGAGGAGGTTACGAGCAGTACTTC
TRBD2,TRBJ2-7,.,TRBV4-3,CASSQAWEGGYEQYF,TGCGCCAGCAGCCAAGCGTGGGAGGGAGGGTACGAGCAGTACTTC
TRBD1,TRBJ2-1,.,TRBV7-9,CASSFNSLTGEYNEQFF,TGTGCCAGCAGCTTTAACTCCCTGACAGGGGAATACAATGAGCAGTTCTTC
.,TRBJ1-1,.,TRBV18,CASSPPGALNTEAFF,TGTGCCAGCTCACCACCAGGGGCTTTGAACACTGAAGCTTTCTTT
.,TRBJ2-7,.,TRBV4-3,CASSQVPGAHEQYF,TGCGCCAGCAGCCAAGTTCCAGGGGCCCACGAGCAGTACTTC
TRBD1,TRBJ2-7,.,TRBV2,CASSVGTGLTYEQYF,TGTGCCAGCAGTGTAGGGACAGGGTTGACCTACGAGCAGTACTTC
TRBD1,TRBJ2-5,.,TRBV15,CATSSAGGYEETQYF,TGTGCCACCAGCAGCGCAGGGGGCTACGAAGAGACCCAGTACTTC
TRBD1,TRBJ2-7,.,TRBV4-3,CASSQDGTGVSEQYF,TGCGCCAGCAGCCAAGACGGGACAGGGGTTTCCGAGCAGTACTTC
TRBD2,TRBJ2-7,.,TRBV6-5,CASSRPREGRYEQYF,TGTGCCAGCAGTCGCCCCAGGGAGGGCCGCTACGAGCAGTACTTC
.,TRBJ2-3,once,TRBV15,CATSRRGKRTDTQYF,TGTGCCACCAGCCGCAGGGGAAAAAGGACAGATACGCAGTATTTT
TRBD1,TRBJ2-2,.,TRBV28,CASSLRGQYIPTGELFF,TGTGCCAGCAGCCTGAGGGGACAGTATATTCCCACCGGGGAGCTGTTTTTT
.,TRBJ2-2,.,TRBV27,CASSLSYTGELFF,TGTGCCAGCAGTTTGAGTTATACCGGGGAGCTGTTTTTT
TRBD2,TRBJ2-1,.,TRBV6-5,CASSYAGAPDEQFF,TGTGCCAGCAGTTACGCGGGAGCCCCCGATGAGCAGTTCTTC
TRBD2,TRBJ2-7,.,TRBV27,CASSLLLAGGALREQYF,TGTGCCAGCAGTTTATTACTAGCGGGAGGGGCACTTCGGGAGCAGTACTTC
.,TRBJ2-7,.,TRBV4-3,CASSQVLDIIYEQYF,TGCGCCAGCAGCCAAGTGTTGGACATAATCTACGAGCAGTACTTC
.,TRBJ2-5,.,TRBV28,CATRRTYRQETQYF,TGTGCCACCCGTAGGACATACCGACAAGAGACCCAGTACTTC
.,TRBJ1-4,.,TRBV4-3,CASSQRGYGKLFF,TGCGCCAGCAGCCAACGAGGATACGGAAAACTGTTTTTT
.,TRBJ1-2,once,TRBV27,CASTQGGAPGGYTF,TGTGCCAGCACCCAAGGGGGGGCCCCGGGTGGCTACACCTTC
TRBD1,TRBJ2-2,.,TRBV5-1,CASSLERTGFTGELFF,TGCGCCAGCAGCTTGGAAAGGACAGGGTTCACCGGGGAGCTGTTTTTT
.,TRBJ1-1,.,TRBV7-2,CASSVTVYLNTEAFF,TGTGCCAGCAGCGTGACAGTCTACCTGAACACTGAAGCTTTCTTT
.,TRBJ2-7,few,TRBV5-4,CASSLSGGYEQYF,TGTGCCAGCAGCTTATCAGGTGGATACGAGCAGTACTTC
TRBD2,TRBJ2-3,.,TRBV2,CASSEASGTSYTQYF,TGTGCCAGCAGTGAAGCTAGCGGGACTTCCTATACGCAGTATTTT
.,TRBJ2-7,.,TRBV10-3,CAISESLRLGYEQYF,TGTGCCATCAGTGAGTCCCTCCGACTGGGCTACGAGCAGTACTTC
TRBD2,TRBJ2-7,few,TRBV10-3,CAIGLAGAYEQYF,TGTGCCATCGGACTAGCGGGGGCCTACGAGCAGTACTTC
TRBD1,TRBJ1-1,once,TRBV9,CASRVSDQGTGDTEAFF,TGTGCCAGCAGGGTCTCCGACCAAGGGACAGGGGACACTGAAGCTTTCTTT
TRBD1,TRBJ1-2,once,TRBV4-1,CASSDGTGGRGYTF,TGCGCCAGCAGCGACGGGACAGGGGGTCGAGGCTACACCTTC
.,TRBJ1-2,.,TRBV6-6,CASSPERGLLFGGYTF,TGTGCCAGCAGTCCAGAAAGGGGTCTACTCTTCGGGGGCTACACCTTC
.,TRBJ2-7,.,TRBV27,CASSKALERGEQYF,TGTGCCAGCAGTAAGGCCCTAGAGAGGGGGGAGCAGTACTTC